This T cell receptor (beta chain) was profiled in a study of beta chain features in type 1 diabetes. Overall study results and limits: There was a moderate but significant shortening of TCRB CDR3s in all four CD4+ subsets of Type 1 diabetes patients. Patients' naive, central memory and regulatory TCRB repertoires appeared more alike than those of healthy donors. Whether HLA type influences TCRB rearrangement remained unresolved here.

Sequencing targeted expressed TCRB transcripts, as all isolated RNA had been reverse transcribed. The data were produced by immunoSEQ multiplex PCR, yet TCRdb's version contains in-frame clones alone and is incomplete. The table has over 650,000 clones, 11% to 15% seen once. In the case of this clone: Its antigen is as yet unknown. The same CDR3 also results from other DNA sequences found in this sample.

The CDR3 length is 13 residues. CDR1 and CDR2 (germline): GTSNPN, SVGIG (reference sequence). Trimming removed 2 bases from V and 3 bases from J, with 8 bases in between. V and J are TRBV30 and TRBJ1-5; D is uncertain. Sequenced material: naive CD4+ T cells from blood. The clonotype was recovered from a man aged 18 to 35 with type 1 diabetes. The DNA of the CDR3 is TGTGCCTGGAGTATGGGGTCCAATCAGCCCCAGCATTTT. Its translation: CAWSMGSNQPQHF.